This T cell receptor (beta chain) was recovered during a study of CD8 T cells in Susac syndrome. Study-level information: Patients with Susac syndrome, at blood draw, were therapy-naive, on corticosteroids, or on intravenous immunoglobulin alone. Notes on the study in general: Clonal expansion was not observed in the Susac syndrome CD4+ T cell repertoires.

cDNA came from around 0.54 to 1 ug RNA primed by random hexamers. Coverage of TCR beta CDR3 amplification by immunoSEQ multiplex PCR extended to 54 Vbeta and 13 Jbeta. TCRdb processed the immunoSEQ multiplex PCR reads anew with MiXCR; each CDR3 protein has one entry. The data contain approximately 160,000 distinct CDR3 sequences, 90% to 96% of them seen just once; the ten biggest clones take up approximately 0.12%. About this clonotype itself: Antigen: not known.

The CDR3 is 15 amino acids. Trimming took off 6 bases at V and 1 base at J, with 18 bases between the two ends. Germline V gene lookup returns CDR1 SQVTM and CDR2 ANQGSEA. V is TRBV29-1 and J is TRBJ1-2; D not certain. Sequenced sample: CD4+ T cells from PBMCs. This clonotype originated in a human donor with Susac syndrome. This chain's CDR3 is CSVPISGRVNYGYTF. The CDR3 bases are TGCAGCGTACCCATCTCCGGACGGGTTAACTATGGCTACACCTTC.